The 9 T cell receptor beta chains below were found in one sample sequenced in a study of spatial heterogeneity in lung cancer. Stated time point: sample taken at primary tumor resection. Material for sequencing was whole RNA from tumor, nontumor lung or frozen PBMC, left unsorted. TCRdb redid the calling of the 5' RACE reads with MiXCR, one entry per CDR3 protein. The sample consists of some 11,000 distinct CDR3 sequences, around 9.3% of them appearing once. The sequencing here drew on PBMCs, taken at surgery. The receptors stem from a male donor with early-stage non-small cell lung cancer.

This clonotype was recorded at least ten times. CDR3 amino acids: CASTDRDASYEQYF. CDR3 nucleotides: TGTGCCAGCACTGACCGGGACGCCTCCTACGAGCAGTACTTC. The V call is TRBV6-1, the J call TRBJ2-7; D possibly uses TRBD1 or TRBD2 (5 bases each). The germline V and J ends were trimmed by 7 bases and 0 bases, with 13 bases remaining between them. Germline CDR1 MNHNS, CDR2 SASEGT. This CDR3 comprises 14 residues.

By share, this clonotype ranks as medium-sized. This sequence joins TRBV7-2 and TRBJ1-5; 7 nucleotides agree with TRBD1. CDR3 size: 15 residues. The germline CDR1 and CDR2 sequences are SGHTA and FQGNSA. V shed 4 bases, J shed 0 bases, and the junction held 3 bases outside the gene matches. CDR3 amino acids: CASSSRQGSNQPQHF. The CDR3 nucleotides are TGTGCCAGCAGCTCCAGACAGGGTAGCAATCAGCCCCAGCATTTT.

The sample holds many counts of this clonotype. This chain joins TRBV7-9 and TRBJ2-7; the D is unclear. The CDR3 contains 13 residues. Germline V gene sequence: CDR1 SEHNR, CDR2 FQNEAQ (reference sequence). V lost 3 bases, J lost 1 base, and 7 bases lay in between. The CDR3 region has the DNA TGTGCCAGCAGCTTCGACGGATCCTACGAGCAGTACTTC. Encoded protein: CASSFDGSYEQYF.

This clonotype was detected many times. The rearrangement joins TRBV11-2 to TRBJ2-1; D possibly corresponds to TRBD1 (6 bases). The CDR3 is 16 amino acids. From germline, CDR1 is SGHAT and CDR2 FQNNGV. V was pared by 5 bases and J by 2 bases, with 16 bases between. CDR3 in amino acids: CASSLSGTLTYNEQFF. As DNA, the CDR3 is TGTGCCAGCAGCCTGTCCGGGACATTGACCTACAATGAGCAGTTCTTC.

The table lists this clonotype with many counts. The chain uses TRBV3-1 and TRBJ2-2; D call uncertain. The germline gives CDR1 LGHDT, CDR2 YNNKEL (reference sequence). The germline V and J ends were trimmed by 4 bases and 4 bases, with 13 bases remaining between them. The CDR3 sequence is 15 residues long. This CDR3 is CASSPERARTGELFF. The CDR3 DNA is TGTGCCAGCAGCCCAGAACGGGCCCGCACCGGGGAGCTGTTTTTT.

The chain recombines TRBV6-5 with TRBJ2-3, with D maybe TRBD2 (7 bases). Per germline, CDR1 MNHEY and CDR2 SVGAGI. CDR3 size: 16 residues. V lost 2 bases and J lost 3, with 15 bases in between. CDR3 loop: CASSYGTGGGTDTQYF. CDR3 sequence (DNA): TGTGCCAGCAGTTACGGAACGGGGGGCGGTACAGATACGCAGTATTTT.

This clonotype was seen repeatedly, ten times or more. The chain uses TRBV7-2 and TRBJ1-5; no clear D gene. The CDR3 sequence is 14 residues long. V was clipped by 3 bases and J by 0 bases, with 6 bases between them. Germline values: CDR1 SGHTA, CDR2 FQGNSA. The CDR3 spells CASSFRLSNQPQHF. Written as DNA, the CDR3 is TGTGCCAGCAGCTTTCGACTTAGCAATCAGCCCCAGCATTTT.

Many counts were recorded for this clonotype. V gene TRBV5-5 combines with J gene TRBJ2-1, with 9 bases aligning to TRBD1. The CDR3 length is 13 residues. Germline assignment: CDR1 SGHKS and CDR2 YYEKEE (reference sequence). With 4 bases clipped from V and 7 bases from J, the junction kept 3 bases outside the gene matches. The CDR3, as DNA: TGTGCCAGCAGCGTGGACAGGGGAAATGAGCAGTTCTTC. This gives the protein CASSVDRGNEQFF. Supplemented by reference TRBV5-5 and TRBJ2-1, the full variable domain reads DAGVTQSPTHLIKTRGQQVTLRCSPISGHKSVSWYQQVLGQGPQFIFQYYEKEERGRGNFPDRFSARQFPNYSSELNVNALLLGDSALYLCASSVDRGNEQFFGPGTRLTVL.

This clonotype has a count of ten or more. The V and J genes are TRBV18 and TRBJ2-3; no reliable D call. Trimming shortened V by 2 bases and J by 5 bases, and 11 bases separated the two germline ends. Germline lookup yields CDR1 KGHSH and CDR2 LQKENI. The CDR3 is made up of 14 amino acids. The CDR3 protein is CASSPKRKKDTQYF. For the CDR3, the DNA is TGTGCCAGCTCACCAAAACGCAAGAAAGATACGCAGTATTTT.